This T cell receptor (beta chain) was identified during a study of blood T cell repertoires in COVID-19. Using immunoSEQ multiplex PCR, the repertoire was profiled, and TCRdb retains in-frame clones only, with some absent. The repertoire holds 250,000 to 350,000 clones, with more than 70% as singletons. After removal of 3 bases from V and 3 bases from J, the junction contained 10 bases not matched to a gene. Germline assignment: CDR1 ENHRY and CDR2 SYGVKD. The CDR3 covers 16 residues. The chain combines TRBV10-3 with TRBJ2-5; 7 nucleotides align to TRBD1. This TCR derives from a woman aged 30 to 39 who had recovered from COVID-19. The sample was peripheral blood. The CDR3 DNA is TGTGCCATCAGTGAAGTGTGGCGACAGGGAGAAGAGACCCAGTACTTC. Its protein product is CAISEVWRQGEETQYF.